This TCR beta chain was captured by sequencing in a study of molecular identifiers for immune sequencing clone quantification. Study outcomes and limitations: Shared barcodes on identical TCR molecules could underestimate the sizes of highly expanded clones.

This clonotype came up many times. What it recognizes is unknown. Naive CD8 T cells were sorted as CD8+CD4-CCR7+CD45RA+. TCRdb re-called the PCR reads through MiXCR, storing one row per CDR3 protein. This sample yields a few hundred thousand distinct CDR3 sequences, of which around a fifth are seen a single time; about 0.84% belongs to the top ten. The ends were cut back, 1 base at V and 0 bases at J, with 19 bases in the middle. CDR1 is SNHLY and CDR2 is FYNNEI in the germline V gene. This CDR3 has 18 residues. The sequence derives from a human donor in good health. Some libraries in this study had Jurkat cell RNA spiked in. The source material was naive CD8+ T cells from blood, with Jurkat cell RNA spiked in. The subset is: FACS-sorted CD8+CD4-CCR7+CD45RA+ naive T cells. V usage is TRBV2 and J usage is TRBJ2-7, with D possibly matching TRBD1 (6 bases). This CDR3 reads CASSEEVIGQKFSYEQYF. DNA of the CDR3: TGTGCCAGCAGTGAAGAGGTTATTGGACAGAAGTTCTCCTACGAGCAGTACTTC.